The clone carrying this T cell receptor beta chain was recorded at least ten times. TCRdb fed the 5' RACE reads into MiXCR, producing one record per CDR3 protein. The sample lists roughly 490,000 distinct CDR3 sequences; about 13% were seen once. This sample is drawn from a study of identical twins. V dropped 6 bases and J dropped 2; count of bases not matched to a gene: 7. The CDR3 runs to 16 residues. The same specimen was also included in a second study, on yellow fever vaccine responses in identical twins.

The sequenced material came from CD4+ T cells sorted from blood. V usage is TRBV12-3 or TRBV12-4 and J usage is TRBJ2-1, with 10 bases identical to TRBD2. The receptor was derived from a woman aged 18-29 years in good health. DNA of the CDR3: TGTGCCAGCAGCCAAATAGCGGGGGGCCCCTACAATGAGCAGTTCTTC. Protein product: CASSQIAGGPYNEQFF.